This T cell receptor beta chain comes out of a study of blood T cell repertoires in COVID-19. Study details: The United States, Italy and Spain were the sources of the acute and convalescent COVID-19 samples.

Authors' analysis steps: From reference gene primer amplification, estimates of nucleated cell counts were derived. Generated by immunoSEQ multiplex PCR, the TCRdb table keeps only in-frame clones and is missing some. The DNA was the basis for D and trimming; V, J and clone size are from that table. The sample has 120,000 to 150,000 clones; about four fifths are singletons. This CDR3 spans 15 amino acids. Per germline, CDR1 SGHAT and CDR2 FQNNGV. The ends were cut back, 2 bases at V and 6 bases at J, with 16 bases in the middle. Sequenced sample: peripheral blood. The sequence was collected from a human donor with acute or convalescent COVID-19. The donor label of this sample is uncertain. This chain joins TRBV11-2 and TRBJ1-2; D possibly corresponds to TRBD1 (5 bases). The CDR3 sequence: CASSLKGHQPHGYTF. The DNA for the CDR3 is TGTGCCAGCAGCTTAAAAGGACACCAACCCCATGGCTACACCTTC.